This T cell receptor beta chain comes out of a study of T cell responses to AZD1222 COVID-19 vaccine. The CDR3 runs 14 residues. Germline CDR1 reads SQVTM; CDR2 reads ANQGSEA. V gave up 4 bases and J gave up 1 base, with 13 bases separating them. Clones were read by immunoSEQ multiplex PCR, and TCRdb kept only the in-frame ones, dropping some. The sample has about 140,000 clones, 85% to 95% seen once; the top ten hold roughly an eighth. The receptor was derived from an adult who had recovered from COVID-19. The sequencing used peripheral blood, collected after recovery from COVID-19. The rearrangement joins TRBV29-1 to TRBJ1-1, with D unresolved. DNA for the CDR3: TGCAGCGTTGGGCACCCAACGACGAACACTGAAGCTTTCTTT. Its protein is CSVGHPTTNTEAFF. The full variable domain, completed using reference TRBV29-1 and TRBJ1-1, is SAVISQKPSRDICQRGTSLTIQCQVDSQVTMMFWYRQQPGQSLTLIATANQGSEATYESGFVIDKFPISRPNLTFSTLTVSNMSPEDSSIYLCSVGHPTTNTEAFFGQGTRLTVV.